This TCR beta chain is from a study of OX40 agonist ivuxolimab in advanced cancers. Whole-study context: Patients received intravenous ivuxolimab every 2 weeks at 0.01 to 10 mg/kg. Dose-escalation patients suffered from hepatocellular carcinoma, melanoma, renal cell or head and neck cancer.

Study results and limitations: Partial responders dosed at 0.1-3.0 mg/kg displayed clonal expansion ranking among the lowest.

Here immunoSEQ multiplex PCR was the method, and the copy in TCRdb shows in-frame clones only, minus some. The data show around 60,000 clones, approximately 90% seen once. Concerning this clone itself: Its antigen is undetermined.

The CDR3 spans 17 residues. V shed 2 bases and J shed 1 base, with 14 bases lying between them. Germline V lookup: CDR1 SEHNR, CDR2 FQNEAQ (reference sequence). The source was CD4+ or CD8+ T cells sorted from blood, collected in a trial of the OX40 agonist ivuxolimab. This receptor was obtained from an adult with an advanced solid tumor such as melanoma, head and neck, liver or kidney cancer. The chain uses TRBV7-9 and TRBJ2-2, with D maybe TRBD2 (6 bases). CDR3: CASSLPARRENTGELFF. The CDR3 region has the DNA TGTGCCAGCAGCTTACCCGCCCGGAGGGAGAACACCGGGGAGCTGTTTTTT.